This T cell receptor beta chain was captured by sequencing in a study of cytomegalovirus exposure and HLA in healthy donors. Primers for the PCR totalled 60 Vbeta and 13 Jbeta. The data were produced by immunoSEQ multiplex PCR, yet TCRdb's version contains in-frame clones alone and is incomplete. The table records about 99,000 clones, around four fifths of them present only once. Findings of the study overall: 16,951 TCR beta sequences were associated with HLA alleles at 0.05 false discovery rate in a later analysis. Analysis performed later showed TCR beta chains linked to HLA being more clonally expanded than equally common others. TRBV6-2, TRBV6-3 and some other V segments were unresolvable in 87-base-pair reads.

As concerns this clone: Antigen specificity is unknown.

Germline V gives CDR1 PRHDT, CDR2 FYEKMQ (reference sequence). V gave up 1 base and J gave up 2 bases, with 16 bases separating them. This CDR3 comprises 17 residues. The source material was PBMCs. The chain recombines TRBV13 with TRBJ2-3; D might be TRBD2 (6 bases). This clonotype originated in a woman in her 40s in good health and CMV-seronegative. CDR3 loop: CASSLDGSLGTTDTQYF. CDR3 DNA sequence: TGTGCCAGCAGCTTAGACGGGAGCTTGGGGACCACAGATACGCAGTATTTT.